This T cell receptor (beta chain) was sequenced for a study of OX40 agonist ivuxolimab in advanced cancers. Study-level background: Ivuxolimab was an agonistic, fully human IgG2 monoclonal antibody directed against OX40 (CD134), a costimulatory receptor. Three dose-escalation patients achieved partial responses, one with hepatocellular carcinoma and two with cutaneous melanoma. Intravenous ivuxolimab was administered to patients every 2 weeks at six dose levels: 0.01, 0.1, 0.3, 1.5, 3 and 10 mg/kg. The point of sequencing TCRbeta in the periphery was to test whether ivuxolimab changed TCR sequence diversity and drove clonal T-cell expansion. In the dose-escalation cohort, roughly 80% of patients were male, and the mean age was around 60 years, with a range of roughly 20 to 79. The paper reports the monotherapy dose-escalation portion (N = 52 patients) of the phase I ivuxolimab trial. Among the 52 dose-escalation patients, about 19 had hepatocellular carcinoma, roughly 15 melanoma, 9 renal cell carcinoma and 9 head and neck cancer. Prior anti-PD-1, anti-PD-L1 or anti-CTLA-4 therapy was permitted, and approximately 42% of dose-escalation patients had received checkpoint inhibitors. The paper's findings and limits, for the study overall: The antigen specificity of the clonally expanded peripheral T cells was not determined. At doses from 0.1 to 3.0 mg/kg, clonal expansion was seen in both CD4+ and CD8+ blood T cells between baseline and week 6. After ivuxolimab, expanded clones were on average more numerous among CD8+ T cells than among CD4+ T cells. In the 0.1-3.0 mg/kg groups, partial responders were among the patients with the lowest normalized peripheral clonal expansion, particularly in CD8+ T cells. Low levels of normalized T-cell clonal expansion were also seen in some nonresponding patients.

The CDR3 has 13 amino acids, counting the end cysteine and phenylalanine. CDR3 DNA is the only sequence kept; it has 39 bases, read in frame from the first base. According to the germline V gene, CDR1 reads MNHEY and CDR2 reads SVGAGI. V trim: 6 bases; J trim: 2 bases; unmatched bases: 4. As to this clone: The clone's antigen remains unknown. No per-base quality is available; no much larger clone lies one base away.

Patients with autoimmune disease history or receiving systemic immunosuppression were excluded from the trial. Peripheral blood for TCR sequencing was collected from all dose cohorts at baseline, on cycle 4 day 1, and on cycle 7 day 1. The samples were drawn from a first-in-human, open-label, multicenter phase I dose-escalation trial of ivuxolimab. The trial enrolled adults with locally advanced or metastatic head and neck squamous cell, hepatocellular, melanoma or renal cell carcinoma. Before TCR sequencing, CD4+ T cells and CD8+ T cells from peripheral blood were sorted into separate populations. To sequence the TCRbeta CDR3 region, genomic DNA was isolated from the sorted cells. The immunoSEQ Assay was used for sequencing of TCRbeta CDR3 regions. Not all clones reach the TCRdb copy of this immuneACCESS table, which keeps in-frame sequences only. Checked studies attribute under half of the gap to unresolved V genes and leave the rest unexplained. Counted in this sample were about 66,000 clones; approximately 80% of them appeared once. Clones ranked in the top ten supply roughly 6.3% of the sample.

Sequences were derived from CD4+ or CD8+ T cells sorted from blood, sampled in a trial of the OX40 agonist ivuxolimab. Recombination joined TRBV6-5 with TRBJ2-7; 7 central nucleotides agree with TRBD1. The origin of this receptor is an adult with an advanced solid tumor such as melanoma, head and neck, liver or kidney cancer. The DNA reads TGTGCCAGCAGCACAACAGGGGCCTACGAGCAGTACTTC. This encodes CASSTTGAYEQYF.